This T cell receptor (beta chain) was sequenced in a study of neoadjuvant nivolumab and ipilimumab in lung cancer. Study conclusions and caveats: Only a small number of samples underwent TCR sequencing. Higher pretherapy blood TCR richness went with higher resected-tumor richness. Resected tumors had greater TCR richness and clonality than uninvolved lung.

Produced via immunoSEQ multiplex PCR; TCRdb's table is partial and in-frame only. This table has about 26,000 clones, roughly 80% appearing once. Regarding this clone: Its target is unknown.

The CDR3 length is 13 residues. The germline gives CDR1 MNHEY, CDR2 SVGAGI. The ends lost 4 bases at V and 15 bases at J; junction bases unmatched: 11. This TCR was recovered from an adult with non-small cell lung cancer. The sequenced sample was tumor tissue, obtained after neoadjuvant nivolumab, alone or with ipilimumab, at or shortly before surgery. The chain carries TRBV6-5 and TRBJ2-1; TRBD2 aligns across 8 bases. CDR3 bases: TGTGCCAGCAGTTCCCAGCGGGAGCTGGGTCTGTTCTTC. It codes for CASSSQRELGLFF.